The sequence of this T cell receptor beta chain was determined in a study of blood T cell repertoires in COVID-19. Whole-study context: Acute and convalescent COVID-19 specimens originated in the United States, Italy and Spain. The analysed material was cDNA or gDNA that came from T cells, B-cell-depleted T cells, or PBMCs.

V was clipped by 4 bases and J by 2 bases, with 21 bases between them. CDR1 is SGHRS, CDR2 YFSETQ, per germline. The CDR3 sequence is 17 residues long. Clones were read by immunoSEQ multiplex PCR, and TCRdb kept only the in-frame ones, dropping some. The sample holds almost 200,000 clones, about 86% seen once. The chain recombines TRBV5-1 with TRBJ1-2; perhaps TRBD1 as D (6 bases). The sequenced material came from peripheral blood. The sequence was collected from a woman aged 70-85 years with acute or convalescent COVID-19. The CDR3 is CASSPTTGTHINYGYTF. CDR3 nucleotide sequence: TGCGCCAGCAGCCCGACCACCGGGACACATATAAACTATGGCTACACCTTC.